This T cell receptor (beta chain) stems from a study of blood T cell repertoires in COVID-19. Study-wide background: Italy, Spain and the United States were the sources of the convalescent and acute COVID-19 samples. In each case, the material was cDNA or gDNA derived from T cells, B-cell-depleted T cells, or PBMCs.

Trimming cost V 5 bases and J 5 bases, with 18 bases left between them. The CDR3 sequence is 15 residues long. The germline V gene encodes CDR1 MNHEY and CDR2 SVGEGT. In the study's own analysis: Cell counts per sample came from amplifying reference gene primers. Repertoires were generated with immunoSEQ multiplex PCR, while TCRdb's copy carries only in-frame clones and drops some. V, J and clone size are those of that table, while D and trimming were read from the DNA. The sample has about 140,000 clones; roughly 87% are singletons. The clonotype originates from a human donor in a cohort sampled during active COVID-19. The chain combines TRBV6-2 or TRBV6-3 with TRBJ2-5, with D maybe TRBD2 (5 bases). Sequencing input: peripheral blood. In DNA form, the CDR3 reads TGTGCCAGCAGTACTAGTAGGGTGGCACAGGAGACCCAGTACTTC. It is translated as CASSTSRVAQETQYF.